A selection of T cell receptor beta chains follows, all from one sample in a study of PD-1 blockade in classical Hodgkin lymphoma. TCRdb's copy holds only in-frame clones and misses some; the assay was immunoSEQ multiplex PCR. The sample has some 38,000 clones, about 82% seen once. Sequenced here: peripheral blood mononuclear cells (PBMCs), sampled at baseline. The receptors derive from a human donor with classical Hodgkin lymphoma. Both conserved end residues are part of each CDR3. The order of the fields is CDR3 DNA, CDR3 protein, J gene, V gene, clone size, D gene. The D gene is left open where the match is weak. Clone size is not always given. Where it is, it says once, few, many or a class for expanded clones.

CDR3 DNA: TGTGCCAGCAGCCCCCGTACCAACTACGAGCAGTACTTC
CDR3 protein: CASSPRTNYEQYF
J gene: TRBJ2-7
V gene: TRBV11-2
clone size: once
D gene: NA

CDR3 DNA: TGTGCCAGCAGTTTATCGGACTTTGTTCAGCCCCAGCATTTT
CDR3 protein: CASSLSDFVQPQHF
J gene: TRBJ1-5
V gene: TRBV28
clone size: once
D gene: NA

CDR3 DNA: TGCGCCAGCAGCTTTAGGCAGGGAGTTTGGCGGGAGTCTACAGATACGCAGTATTTT
CDR3 protein: CASSFRQGVWRESTDTQYF
J gene: TRBJ2-3
V gene: TRBV5-1
clone size: NA
D gene: TRBD2

CDR3 DNA: TGTGCCAGCAGTTTATTTGGCAGGCTGGTGTACGAGCAGTACTTC
CDR3 protein: CASSLFGRLVYEQYF
J gene: TRBJ2-7
V gene: TRBV27
clone size: few
D gene: NA

CDR3 DNA: TGTGCCAGCAGTTGGCGAAGTGGGATAGATACGCAGTATTTT
CDR3 protein: CASSWRSGIDTQYF
J gene: TRBJ2-3
V gene: TRBV6-5
clone size: NA
D gene: NA

CDR3 DNA: TGTGCCAGCAAGGTTGCGGGTCCCTACGAGCAGTACTTC
CDR3 protein: CASKVAGPYEQYF
J gene: TRBJ2-7
V gene: TRBV6-5
clone size: NA
D gene: NA

CDR3 DNA: TGTGCCAGTAGTAGGGGACAGGGATTCTCCTACGAGCAGTACTTC
CDR3 protein: CASSRGQGFSYEQYF
J gene: TRBJ2-7
V gene: TRBV19
clone size: NA
D gene: TRBD1

CDR3 DNA: TGTGCCAGCGGACTGACAGGCCCGTACAATGAGCAGTTCTTC
CDR3 protein: CASGLTGPYNEQFF
J gene: TRBJ2-1
V gene: TRBV28
clone size: NA
D gene: NA

CDR3 DNA: TGTGCCAGCTCACCACCGGCGGAGACCCAGTACTTC
CDR3 protein: CASSPPAETQYF
J gene: TRBJ2-5
V gene: TRBV18
clone size: NA
D gene: NA

CDR3 DNA: TGTGCCAGCAGCCCGGGGAGCGGGAGAAGAAATGAGCAGTTCTTC
CDR3 protein: CASSPGSGRRNEQFF
J gene: TRBJ2-1
V gene: TRBV11-2
clone size: NA
D gene: TRBD2

CDR3 DNA: TGCGCCAGCAGCCGGGATACAGGGGGCGTTGGTATCTACCAGTACTTC
CDR3 protein: CASSRDTGGVGIYQYF
J gene: TRBJ2-5
V gene: TRBV4-3
clone size: NA
D gene: TRBD1

CDR3 DNA: TGTGCCAGCAGGAAAGACAGCTACGAGCAGTACTTC
CDR3 protein: CASRKDSYEQYF
J gene: TRBJ2-7
V gene: TRBV2
clone size: NA
D gene: NA

CDR3 DNA: TGTGCCTACAGGCGGGGCCCTATGGAAGGCTACACCTTC
CDR3 protein: CAYRRGPMEGYTF
J gene: TRBJ1-2
V gene: TRBV28
clone size: NA
D gene: NA

CDR3 DNA: TGTGCCAGCAGTCGACCCGGGACAGGGGGAGACACCATATATTTT
CDR3 protein: CASSRPGTGGDTIYF
J gene: TRBJ1-3
V gene: TRBV6-5
clone size: NA
D gene: TRBD1